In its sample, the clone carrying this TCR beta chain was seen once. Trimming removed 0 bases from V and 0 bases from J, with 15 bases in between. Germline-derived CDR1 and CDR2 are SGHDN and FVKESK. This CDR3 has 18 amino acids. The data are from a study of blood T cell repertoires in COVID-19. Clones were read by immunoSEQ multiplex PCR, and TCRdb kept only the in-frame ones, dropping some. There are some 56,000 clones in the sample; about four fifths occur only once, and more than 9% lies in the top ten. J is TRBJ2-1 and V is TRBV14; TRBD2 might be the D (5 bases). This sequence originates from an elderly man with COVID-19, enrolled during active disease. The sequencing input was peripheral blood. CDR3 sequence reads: CASSQDRWGAASYNEQFF. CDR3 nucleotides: TGTGCCAGCAGCCAAGATAGGTGGGGAGCGGCCTCCTACAATGAGCAGTTCTTC.